The 30 T cell receptor beta chains in this list originate from one sample, sequenced in a study of cytomegalovirus exposure and HLA in healthy donors. The PCR was carried out with 60 Vbeta primers and 13 Jbeta primers. Assay: immunoSEQ multiplex PCR; the TCRdb copy retains only in-frame clones and omits some. This sample contains 150,000 to 250,000 clones. Sequencing was performed on PBMCs. Every receptor here comes from a boy younger than 18 in good health and CMV-seronegative.

CDR3 amino acids: CAWSQGANTEAFF. CDR3 nucleotides: TGTGCCTGGAGTCAGGGGGCGAACACTGAAGCTTTCTTT. The V and J genes are TRBV30 and TRBJ1-1; 8 bases match TRBD1. Germline trimming cut 2 bases from V and 1 base from J; bases unmatched to any gene: 0. Germline values: CDR1 GTSNPN, CDR2 SVGIG (reference sequence). The CDR3 has 13 residues.

The rearrangement uses TRBV7-3 and TRBJ2-7; the match to TRBD2 covers 7 bases. The germline CDR1 and CDR2 sequences are SGHTA and FQGTGA. V shed 1 base, J shed 6 bases, and the junction held 3 bases outside the gene matches. CDR3 length: 13 amino acids. The CDR3: CASSLNGGGEQYF. The CDR3 DNA reads as TGTGCCAGCAGCTTAAATGGGGGGGGCGAGCAGTACTTC.

The CDR3 DNA is TGTGCCAGCAGCTTACGGACAGGGGAGGTCTACGAGCAGTACTTC. Amino acids: CASSLRTGEVYEQYF. V gene TRBV5-4 combines with J gene TRBJ2-7; 9 positions agree with TRBD1. This CDR3 spans 15 amino acids. The V and J ends lost 2 bases and 3 bases, in that order; junction bases with no gene match: 6. Germline loops: CDR1 SGHNT, CDR2 YYREEE (reference sequence).

The chain uses TRBV5-1 and TRBJ2-7; D is unclear. CDR1 is SGHRS and CDR2 is YFSETQ in the germline V gene. V lost 3 bases, J lost 1 base, and 11 bases lay in between. The CDR3 covers 14 residues. Written as DNA, the CDR3 is TGCGCCAGCAGCTCCAGGTCCATTTCCTACGAGCAGTACTTC. It specifies CASSSRSISYEQYF.

The gene calls are TRBV28 and TRBJ1-2, with D tentatively TRBD1 (6 bases). Germline-derived CDR1 and CDR2 are MDHEN and SYDVKM. Trimming removed 5 bases at V and 4 bases at J, with 14 bases between. The CDR3 runs to 14 residues. CDR3 amino acids: CASSLNRETYGYTF. As DNA, the CDR3 is TGTGCCAGCAGTCTCAACAGGGAAACCTATGGCTACACCTTC.

J is TRBJ2-4 and V is TRBV5-4, with D tentatively TRBD1 (6 bases). The CDR3 runs to 15 residues. Germline V gene sequence: CDR1 SGHNT, CDR2 YYREEE (reference sequence). V lost 3 bases, J lost 1 base, and 11 bases lay in between. In nucleotides, the CDR3 is TGTGCCAGCAGCTCAATTGGACAGGCCAAAAACATTCAGTACTTC. Its translation is CASSSIGQAKNIQYF.

V usage is TRBV11-2 and J usage is TRBJ2-7; 8 nucleotides match TRBD2. From germline, CDR1 is SGHAT and CDR2 FQNNGV. This CDR3 is 15 amino acids long. J gave up 0 bases and V 5 bases, and 6 bases lay outside the gene matches. DNA for the CDR3: TGTGCCAGCAGCACAATAGCGGGGAGCTCCTACGAGCAGTACTTC. It encodes CASSTIAGSSYEQYF. Variable domain in full (rest from reference TRBV11-2 and TRBJ2-7): EAGVAQSPRYKIIEKRQSVAFWCNPISGHATLYWYQQILGQGPKLLIQFQNNGVVDDSQLPKDRFSAERLKGVDSTLKIQPAKLEDSAVYLCASSTIAGSSYEQYFGPGTRLTVT.

The chain is built from TRBV10-3 and TRBJ1-4, with D perhaps matching TRBD1 (6 bases). Between the trimmed V and J ends, which lost 2 bases and 7 bases, there was a span of 11 bases. CDR1 and CDR2 (germline): ENHRY, SYGVKD. CDR3 size: 14 residues. This CDR3 is CAISEGRGLEKLFF. The DNA for the CDR3 is TGTGCCATCAGTGAGGGCAGGGGCCTTGAAAAACTGTTTTTT.

The chain combines TRBV9 with TRBJ2-2; D remains unclear. V was shortened by 4 bases and J by 1 base, with 5 bases between the two germline ends. Germline V gives CDR1 SGDLS, CDR2 YYNGEE. The length of the CDR3 is 13 residues. CDR3 in DNA: TGTGCCAGCAGCCCTAAGAACACCGGGGAGCTGTTTTTT. Encoded protein: CASSPKNTGELFF.

This rearrangement joins TRBV19 to TRBJ1-6; D not certain. Trimming stripped 4 bases from V and 10 bases from J, with 17 bases between. The CDR3 has 15 residues. In germline, CDR1 is LNHDA, CDR2 SQIVND (reference sequence). The CDR3 DNA reads as TGTGCCAGTAGTACCAGGCGCGTTGAGAGATCACCCCTCCACTTT. This codes for CASSTRRVERSPLHF.

The chain couples TRBV28 to TRBJ1-1, with TRBD1 identical over 7 bases. CDR1 is MDHEN, CDR2 SYDVKM, per germline. The CDR3 extends over 14 amino acids. V dropped 6 bases and J dropped 1; count of bases not matched to a gene: 5. As DNA, the CDR3 is TGTGCCAGCAGAACTCAGGGGGAGAACACTGAAGCTTTCTTT. This encodes CASRTQGENTEAFF.

For the CDR3, the DNA is TGCGCCAGCAGCCAAGTACTAGCGGCCACCGGGGAGCTGTTTTTT. Translated: CASSQVLAATGELFF. V is TRBV4-1 and J is TRBJ2-2; 8 nucleotides match TRBD2. This CDR3 is 15 amino acids long. V shed 1 base and J 4 bases; nucleotides not matched to a gene: 2. In germline, CDR1 is MGHRA, CDR2 YSYEKL.

The chain employs TRBV5-1 and TRBJ2-3; 7 bases line up with TRBD2. Germline lookup yields CDR1 SGHRS and CDR2 YFSETQ. The CDR3 sequence is 16 residues long. Germline trimming cut 6 bases from V and 4 bases from J; bases unmatched to any gene: 14. CDR3 amino acids: CASTASWRGKADTQYF. CDR3 nucleotides: TGCGCCAGCACCGCATCCTGGCGGGGGAAGGCAGATACGCAGTATTTT.

V and J are TRBV5-4 and TRBJ2-1, with D maybe TRBD2 (5 bases). The ends were cut back, 0 bases at V and 7 bases at J, with 5 bases in the middle. The CDR3 has 12 amino acids. Germline-derived CDR1 and CDR2 are SGHNT and YYREEE (reference sequence). The CDR3 sequence is CASSLAGNEQFF. The CDR3 DNA reads TGTGCCAGCAGCTTGGCGGGGAATGAGCAGTTCTTC.

The chain has TRBV11-2 and TRBJ1-1; D may be TRBD1 (5 bases). The CDR3 length is 14 residues. Trimming stripped 7 bases from V and 1 base from J, with 13 bases between. Per germline, CDR1 SGHAT and CDR2 FQNNGV. CDR3 residues: CASITGTGNTEAFF. DNA of the CDR3: TGTGCCAGCATTACAGGAACGGGGAACACTGAAGCTTTCTTT.

The chain is built from TRBV9 and TRBJ2-7, with D maybe TRBD1 (5 bases). CDR3 size: 14 residues. With 0 bases removed from V and 4 bases from J, the gap between germline ends came to 11 bases. Looked up from germline, CDR1 is SGDLS and CDR2 is YYNGEE. DNA for the CDR3: TGTGCCAGCAGCGTAGGGGCAGGGCCGTACGAGCAGTACTTC. Protein sequence: CASSVGAGPYEQYF.

J is TRBJ1-4 and V is TRBV14, with TRBD1 as a possible D gene (6 bases). Trimming removed 2 bases at V and 0 bases at J, with 16 bases between. The length of the CDR3 is 18 residues. CDR1 and CDR2 (germline): SGHDN, FVKESK. CDR3 in amino acids: CASSQILAGDTTNEKLFF. The DNA for the CDR3 is TGTGCCAGCAGCCAAATTCTGGCAGGGGACACAACTAATGAAAAACTGTTTTTT.

This chain connects TRBV15 to TRBJ1-5, with 10 nucleotides matching TRBD1. V was pared by 5 bases and J by 1 base, with 11 bases of the junction left unmatched. The V gene's germline CDR1 is LNHNV and CDR2 YYDKDF (reference sequence). The CDR3 consists of 18 residues. The CDR3 DNA reads TGTGCCACCAGCGGTCGGGACAGGGGACTTCGAAGCAATCAGCCCCAGCATTTT. Amino acids: CATSGRDRGLRSNQPQHF.

The chain recombines TRBV28 with TRBJ1-5; TRBD1 matches 7 bases. The germline V gene has CDR1 MDHEN and CDR2 SYDVKM. The CDR3 has 15 residues. V trimming: 5 bases; J trimming: 5 bases; junction bases outside the gene matches: 9. CDR3 DNA sequence: TGTGCCAGCAGTCGCCGACTCAGGGGGGATCAGCCCCAGCATTTT. Translating it yields CASSRRLRGDQPQHF.

The chain has TRBV4-1 and TRBJ2-7; the D gene is possibly TRBD2 (5 bases). Deletions cut 0 bases from V and 3 bases from J, with 9 bases between. In germline, CDR1 is MGHRA, CDR2 YSYEKL. The CDR3 extends over 14 amino acids. CDR3 loop: CASSQESGIYEQYF. CDR3 in DNA: TGCGCCAGCAGCCAAGAGTCCGGGATCTACGAGCAGTACTTC.

The chain employs TRBV6-5 and TRBJ2-1; TRBD2 matches 10 bases. The V gene end was trimmed by 7 bases and the J gene end by 6 bases; junction bases not matched to a gene: 6. The CDR3 contains 14 residues. CDR1 and CDR2 (germline): MNHEY, SVGAGI. CDR3 bases: TGTGCCAGCAACGTAGCGGGGGGCGGCAATGAGCAGTTCTTC. Its translation is CASNVAGGGNEQFF.

The chain links TRBV30 to TRBJ2-3; TRBD1 matches at 10 bases. The V gene end was trimmed by 8 bases and the J gene end by 3 bases; junction bases not matched to a gene: 8. The germline V gene has CDR1 GTSNPN and CDR2 SVGIG (reference sequence). This CDR3 spans 14 amino acids. CDR3 sequence (DNA): TGTGCCACGACAGGGGGCATTTTTACAGATACGCAGTATTTT. Its translation: CATTGGIFTDTQYF.

V and J are TRBV11-2 and TRBJ1-3; D remains unclear. CDR3 length: 14 residues. Looked up from germline, CDR1 is SGHAT and CDR2 is FQNNGV. The ends were cut back, 2 bases at V and 1 base at J, with 6 bases in the middle. The CDR3, as DNA: TGTGCCAGCAGCTTACAGTTATCTGGAAACACCATATATTTT. Encoded protein: CASSLQLSGNTIYF.

The chain uses TRBV7-9 and TRBJ2-7, with a weak D call TRBD1 (6 bases). Germline CDR1 reads SEHNR; CDR2 reads FQNEAQ (reference sequence). This CDR3 has 15 amino acids. The germline V and J ends were trimmed by 4 bases and 2 bases, with 15 bases remaining between them. CDR3 loop: CASSSGQFLTYEQYF. Written as DNA, the CDR3 is TGTGCCAGCAGCTCAGGACAGTTTTTGACCTACGAGCAGTACTTC.

In nucleotides, the CDR3 is TGTGCCACCCGCAACCCGGGACAGGGGGCTGGGGCCAACGTCCTGACTTTC. Amino acids: CATRNPGQGAGANVLTF. J is TRBJ2-6 and V is TRBV19, with 11 bases lining up with TRBD1. Losses at the gene ends were 10 bases for V and 2 bases for J; bases not matched to a gene: 10. Germline-derived CDR1 and CDR2 are LNHDA and SQIVND (reference sequence). CDR3 length equals 17 residues.

V usage is TRBV30 and J usage is TRBJ1-6, with D uncertain. The V gene's germline CDR1 is GTSNPN and CDR2 SVGIG (reference sequence). V shed 5 bases and J shed 8 bases, with 10 bases lying between them. CDR3 length: 12 residues. CDR3 sequence (DNA): TGTGCCTGGCTCTCGGGGTATTCACCCCTCCACTTT. Its translation: CAWLSGYSPLHF.

V and J are TRBV19 and TRBJ1-1; D possibly corresponds to TRBD1 (6 bases). The CDR3 runs to 16 residues. The germline V gene has CDR1 LNHDA and CDR2 SQIVND (reference sequence). Deletions cut 3 bases from V and 2 bases from J, with 16 bases between. Here the CDR3 DNA reads TGTGCCAGTAGTATCTTATTCAGGGGCGCAAACACTGAAGCTTTCTTT. Residues: CASSILFRGANTEAFF.

As to this clone: Different DNA sequences within this sample yield the same CDR3. The chain recombines TRBV5-1 with TRBJ2-3, with TRBD2 matching over 9 bases. The germline CDR1 and CDR2 sequences are SGHRS and YFSETQ. The CDR3 runs 15 residues. Germline trimming cut 0 bases from V and 1 base from J; bases unmatched to any gene: 0. CDR3 coding DNA: TGCGCCAGCAGCTTGGAGCGGGGGGGCACAGATACGCAGTATTTT. Translating it yields CASSLERGGTDTQYF.

V gene TRBV5-6 combines with J gene TRBJ2-3; the match to TRBD1 covers 9 bases. Germline CDR1 is SGHDT and CDR2 is YYEEEE. V lost 7 bases and J lost 1; bases outside the gene matches: 7. This CDR3 contains 15 residues. Here the CDR3 DNA reads TGTGCCAGCTCGGGGGACAGGGCGCGCACAGATACGCAGTATTTT. It codes for CASSGDRARTDTQYF. Full variable domain (rest looked up from reference TRBV5-6 and TRBJ2-3): DAGVTQSPTHLIKTRGQQVTLRCSPKSGHDTVSWYQQALGQGPQFIFQYYEEEERQRGNFPDRFSGHQFPNYSSELNVNALLLGDSALYLCASSGDRARTDTQYFGPGTRLTVL.

The chain has TRBV11-3 and TRBJ2-6; TRBD1 matches 7 bases. Germline CDR1 reads SGHNT; CDR2 reads YENEEA. The CDR3 has 15 amino acids. With V trimmed by 4 bases and J by 3 bases, 3 bases remained unmatched. The CDR3 region has the DNA TGTGCCAGCAGCTCAGGGGGTGTTGGGGCCAACGTCCTGACTTTC. Translated, it gives CASSSGGVGANVLTF.